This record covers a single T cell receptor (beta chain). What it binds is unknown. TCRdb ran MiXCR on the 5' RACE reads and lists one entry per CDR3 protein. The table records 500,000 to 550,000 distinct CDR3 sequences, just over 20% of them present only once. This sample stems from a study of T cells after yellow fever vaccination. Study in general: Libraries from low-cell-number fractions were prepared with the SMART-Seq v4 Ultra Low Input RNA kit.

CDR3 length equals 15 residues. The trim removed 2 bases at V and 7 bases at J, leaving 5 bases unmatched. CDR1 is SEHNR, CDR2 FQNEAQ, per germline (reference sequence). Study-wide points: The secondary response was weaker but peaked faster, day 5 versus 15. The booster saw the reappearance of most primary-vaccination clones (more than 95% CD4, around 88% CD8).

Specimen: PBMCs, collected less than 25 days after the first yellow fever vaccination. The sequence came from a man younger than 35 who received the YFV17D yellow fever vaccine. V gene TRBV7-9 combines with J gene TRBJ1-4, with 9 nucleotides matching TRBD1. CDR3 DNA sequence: TGTGCCAGCAGCTTAAGGGACAGGGAGGGTGAAAAACTGTTTTTT. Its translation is CASSLRDREGEKLFF.